This T cell receptor beta chain was recovered during a study of blood T cell repertoires in COVID-19. About the research overall: Material from acute and convalescent COVID-19 was sourced from the United States, Italy and Spain. Sources were T cells, B-cell-depleted T cells, or PBMCs; the material itself was cDNA or gDNA.

Authors' methods: Estimated nucleated cell counts came from reference gene primer amplification. TCRdb keeps only in-frame clones here, not all; method: immunoSEQ multiplex PCR. That table gives V, J and clone size, and the DNA gave D and trimming. The sample includes approximately 120,000 clones, 75% to 90% of them seen just once. The CDR3 loop spans 15 amino acids. Germline lookup yields CDR1 SGHRS and CDR2 YFSETQ. V shed 4 bases and J shed 2 bases, with 10 bases lying between them. This receptor was obtained from a human donor with acute or convalescent COVID-19. The donor label of this sample is uncertain. Sequenced sample: peripheral blood. The chain combines TRBV5-1 with TRBJ2-6; D is possibly TRBD1 (6 bases). The CDR3 nucleotides are TGCGCCAGCAGCACCGGACAGCCTGGGGCCAACGTCCTGACTTTC. Translating it yields CASSTGQPGANVLTF. Full variable domain (outside the CDR3, taken from reference TRBV5-1 and TRBJ2-6): KAGVTQTPRYLIKTRGQQVTLSCSPISGHRSVSWYQQTPGQGLQFLFEYFSETQRNKGNFPGRFSGRQFSNSRSEMNVSTLELGDSALYLCASSTGQPGANVLTFGAGSRLTVL.